The 15 T cell receptor beta chains in this list originate from one sample, sequenced in a study of vaccination and CD4 T cells after COVID-19. Sequencing of cultured CD4+ T cell DNA used the Oncomine TCR Beta short-read assay. Via MiXCR, TCRdb re-called the PCR reads, giving one row per CDR3 protein. The sample comprises around 20,000 distinct CDR3 sequences, 44% of which are singletons, and 26% rests with the top ten. Antigen specificity for these receptors is unknown. Treatment specified: approximately 11-day PBMC culture with coronavirus spike peptide pools or control peptides (ViraFEST assay). The source material was CD4+ T cells from blood, cultured in vitro, sampled before SARS-CoV-2 vaccination. These receptor sequences come from a human donor who had recovered from COVID-19.

The chain has TRBV20-1 and TRBJ2-7; D unclear. CDR3 length equals 13 residues. The V gene's germline CDR1 is DFQATT and CDR2 SNEGSKA (reference sequence). V gave up 3 bases and J gave up 5 bases, with 14 bases separating them. CDR3 protein: CSASLGGRHEQYF. The CDR3 region has the DNA TGCAGTGCTAGTCTGGGCGGCCGACACGAGCAGTACTTC.

This clonotype was seen a handful of times. The V and J genes are TRBV20-1 and TRBJ1-2; no clear D. V was shortened by 6 bases and J by 3 bases, with 11 bases between the two germline ends. CDR1 DFQATT and CDR2 SNEGSKA come from the germline V gene (reference sequence). There are 12 residues in the CDR3. The CDR3 DNA reads as TGCAGTGCGGACGGACTTGACTATGGCTACACCTTC. Its translation: CSADGLDYGYTF.

The rearrangement links TRBV19 to TRBJ2-3; D tentatively fits TRBD1 or TRBD2 (5 bases each). CDR1 is LNHDA and CDR2 is SQIVND in the germline V gene (reference sequence). CDR3 size: 16 residues. Between the trimmed V and J ends, which lost 5 bases and 0 bases, there was a span of 15 bases. The CDR3 nucleotides are TGTGCCAGTAGTGTGGGAAGGGGACGTAGCACAGATACGCAGTATTTT. Protein: CASSVGRGRSTDTQYF.

The chain uses TRBV6-1 and TRBJ2-7; D possibly uses TRBD1 or TRBD2 (6 bases each). V gave up 1 base and J gave up 6 bases, with 13 bases separating them. The CDR3 has 14 amino acids. CDR1 and CDR2 from the germline V gene are MNHNS and SASEGT. The CDR3 nucleotides read TGTGCCAGCAGTGAAGGGGGGGCGAAGGTCGAGCAGTACTTC. The encoded protein is CASSEGGAKVEQYF.

This clonotype appeared a few times. This chain uses TRBV7-2 with TRBJ2-4; D is unresolved. The germline V gene has CDR1 SGHTA and CDR2 FQGNSA. This CDR3 is 15 amino acids long. V was shortened by 1 base and J by 7 bases, with 14 bases between the two germline ends. CDR3 amino acids: CASSLGRPRTNIQYF. The CDR3 region has the DNA TGTGCCAGCAGCTTAGGCCGTCCTCGTACTAACATTCAGTACTTC.

The chain is built from TRBV4-3 and TRBJ1-1, with TRBD1 as a possible D gene (6 bases). This CDR3 has 19 amino acids. Germline CDR1 reads LGHNA; CDR2 reads YSLEER. Trimming pared 0 bases from V and 1 base from J, leaving 21 bases between. The CDR3 region is CASSQDGGPYGAENTEAFF. CDR3 DNA sequence: TGCGCCAGCAGCCAAGATGGGGGGCCCTATGGGGCTGAGAACACTGAAGCTTTCTTT.

The chain joins TRBV6-1 to TRBJ2-7; TRBD1 matches 8 bases. V trimming: 5 bases; J trimming: 2 bases; junction bases outside the gene matches: 8. There are 15 residues in the CDR3. Germline loops: CDR1 MNHNS, CDR2 SASEGT. The CDR3 DNA sequence: TGTGCCAGCAGTACCCTCGACAGGGGAACCTACGAGCAGTACTTC. This translates into CASSTLDRGTYEQYF.

This clonotype has a handful of counts. The chain carries TRBV12-3 or TRBV12-4 and TRBJ1-2, with D possibly TRBD1 on 5 matching bases. Trimming shortened V by 6 bases and J by 2 bases, and 7 bases separated the two germline ends. The CDR3 length is 12 residues. The CDR3 nucleotides read TGTGCCAGCAGCCGGGACAACTATGGCTACACCTTC. This translates into CASSRDNYGYTF.

The gene calls are TRBV6-1 and TRBJ2-5; 7 nucleotides align to TRBD1. J was trimmed by 5 bases and V by 9 bases; bases with no gene match: 3. The CDR3 is 11 residues long. The germline CDR1 and CDR2 sequences are MNHNS and SASEGT. CDR3: CASTGEETQYF. In nucleotides, the CDR3 is TGTGCCAGTACAGGGGAGGAGACCCAGTACTTC.

This clonotype was seen more than once but under ten times. The chain links TRBV28 to TRBJ1-2; 11 positions match TRBD1. Germline trimming cut 4 bases from V and 8 bases from J; bases unmatched to any gene: 6. The germline gives CDR1 MDHEN, CDR2 SYDVKM. The CDR3 spans 14 residues. The CDR3 DNA sequence: TGTGCCAGCAGTTATGGGGGACAGGGGGGCGGCTACACCTTC. It codes for CASSYGGQGGGYTF.

This clonotype appeared a few times. The V and J genes are TRBV20-1 and TRBJ2-7, with D hard to call. Trimming stripped 5 bases from V and 5 bases from J, with 19 bases between. CDR1 is DFQATT and CDR2 is SNEGSKA in the germline V gene (reference sequence). The CDR3 has 14 amino acids. The CDR3 DNA follows: TGCAGTGCTCAGGACGCCCGGTCCACCCACGAGCAGTACTTC. Translation: CSAQDARSTHEQYF.

CDR3 nucleotides: TGTGCCAGCAGCTTGGCCGCGAACACCGGGGAGCTGTTTTTT. This codes for CASSLAANTGELFF. V is TRBV5-5 and J is TRBJ2-2; no reliable D call. Germline V CDR1 and CDR2: SGHKS, YYEKEE (reference sequence). The CDR3 has 14 residues. V lost 0 bases and J lost 0, with 3 bases in between.

This chain links TRBV4-2 with TRBJ2-7; 9 bases map to TRBD2. Germline CDR1 and CDR2: LGHNA and YNFKEQ. The J segment lost 11 bases and the V segment lost 1 base, leaving 12 bases of the junction unmatched. This CDR3 is built from 15 residues. The DNA for the CDR3 is TGTGCCAGCAGCCAAGGGGCAGCGGGGGGCTTGAGGAAGTACTTC. This sequence encodes CASSQGAAGGLRKYF.

The chain links TRBV12-5 to TRBJ2-5, with D tentatively TRBD1 or TRBD2 (6 bases each). The V and J ends lost 3 bases and 4 bases respectively, with 12 bases between them. Per the germline V gene, CDR1 is LGHNT and CDR2 is FRNRAP. The CDR3 spans 14 residues. The CDR3 protein is CASGLYPGAETQYF. DNA for the CDR3: TGTGCTAGTGGTTTATATCCGGGGGCAGAGACCCAGTACTTC. The full variable domain, completed using reference TRBV12-5 and TRBJ2-5, is DARVTQTPRHKVTEMGQEVTMRCQPILGHNTVFWYRQTMMQGLELLAYFRNRAPLDDSGMPKDRFSAEMPDATLATLKIQPSEPRDSAVYFCASGLYPGAETQYFGPGTRLLVL.

V usage is TRBV7-2 and J usage is TRBJ1-5; 10 bases fit TRBD1. The J segment lost 4 bases and the V segment lost 5 bases, leaving 5 bases of the junction unmatched. CDR3 length: 15 amino acids. In germline, CDR1 is SGHTA, CDR2 FQGNSA. The CDR3 sequence is CASSPGQGRNQPQHF. Here the CDR3 DNA reads TGTGCCAGCAGCCCGGGACAGGGGCGGAATCAGCCCCAGCATTTT. Using reference TRBV7-2 and TRBJ1-5 for the parts outside the CDR3, the full variable domain is GAGVSQSPSNKVTEKGKDVELRCDPISGHTALYWYRQSLGQGLEFLIYFQGNSAPDKSGLPSDRFSAERTGGSVSTLTIQRTQQEDSAVYLCASSPGQGRNQPQHFGDGTRLSIL.